This T cell receptor beta chain was recorded in a study of beta chain features in type 1 diabetes. Study-wide background: Cell yields, gender and age were comparable in patients and healthy donors.

Germline trimming cut 0 bases from V and 3 bases from J; bases unmatched to any gene: 2. The CDR3 has 16 residues. In germline, CDR1 is LGHNA, CDR2 YNFKEQ. Every donor had blood drawn once into heparin, roughly 120 mL on average. The whole isolated RNA underwent reverse transcription, so sequencing captured expressed TCRB transcripts. Assay: immunoSEQ multiplex PCR; the TCRdb copy retains only in-frame clones and omits some. The table has just over 25,000 clones, under 50% seen once; the top ten hold approximately 0.3%. Turning to this clone: The antigen is undetermined.

Study-level findings and limits: Shortening of TCRB CDR3s, moderate but significant, appeared in all four CD4+ subsets of Type 1 diabetes patients. PCR may have favored shorter templates equally in patients and controls. A closer apparent resemblance between naive, central memory and Treg TCRB repertoires was seen in patients than in healthy donors.

This clonotype was obtained from a young man with type 1 diabetes. The V call is TRBV4-2, the J call TRBJ2-3, with 11 bases lining up with TRBD2. The specimen was stem cell memory CD4+ T cells from blood. CDR3 bases: TGTGCCAGCAGCCAAGAGCTAGCGGGAGGTACAGATACGCAGTATTTT. Translated: CASSQELAGGTDTQYF.